Below, 27 T cell receptor beta chains from the same sample are listed, as sequenced in a study of blood T cell repertoires in COVID-19. This table comes from immunoSEQ multiplex PCR, and its TCRdb copy is limited to in-frame clones, with some not included. The sample includes under 250,000 clones, approximately 90% of them seen just once. The sample comprised PBMCs or T cells enriched from blood (not recorded which). Receptors were obtained from a man aged 25 to 45 who had recovered from COVID-19.

This chain connects TRBV18 to TRBJ2-7; tentative D call: TRBD1 (6 bases). Germline CDR1 and CDR2: KGHSH and LQKENI. Trimming stripped 0 bases from V and 3 bases from J, with 9 bases between. The CDR3 is 14 amino acids. The CDR3 spells CASSPPAGVYEQYF. As DNA, the CDR3 is TGTGCCAGCTCACCACCGGCAGGGGTCTACGAGCAGTACTTC.

The gene calls are TRBV7-9 and TRBJ2-5, with 7 bases matching TRBD2. The CDR3 is made up of 13 amino acids. With 4 bases clipped from V and 5 bases from J, the junction kept 4 bases outside the gene matches. Germline V gene data show CDR1 as SEHNR and CDR2 as FQNEAQ (reference sequence). This CDR3 is CASSSQGGETQYF. CDR3 nucleotide sequence: TGTGCCAGCAGCTCCCAGGGAGGGGAGACCCAGTACTTC.

V usage is TRBV6-5 and J usage is TRBJ1-2; D is possibly TRBD1 (6 bases). CDR3 length: 15 residues. Germline V CDR1 and CDR2: MNHEY, SVGAGI. Trimming pared 0 bases from V and 2 bases from J, leaving 10 bases between. In nucleotides, the CDR3 is TGTGCCAGCAGTTACTCATCCACAGGGAACTATGGCTACACCTTC. This gives the protein CASSYSSTGNYGYTF.

The J gene is TRBJ1-5, the V gene TRBV6-5; D may be TRBD1 (5 bases). CDR1 and CDR2 from the germline V gene are MNHEY and SVGAGI. The CDR3 totals 14 residues. Between the trimmed V and J ends, which lost 5 bases and 7 bases, there was a span of 15 bases. The chain's CDR3 is CASSPQGGHQPQHF. The DNA for the CDR3 is TGTGCCAGCAGTCCCCAGGGAGGGCACCAGCCCCAGCATTTT.

In its sample, this clone was seen once. V usage is TRBV7-8 and J usage is TRBJ2-5, with 7 nucleotides matching TRBD1. The CDR3 covers 15 residues. V shed 5 bases and J 1 base; nucleotides not matched to a gene: 7. CDR1 SGHVS and CDR2 FQNEAQ come from the germline V gene. CDR3 sequence (DNA): TGTGCCAGCAGCAAGCGACAGGGCCCCCAAGAGACCCAGTACTTC. Residues: CASSKRQGPQETQYF.

The genes are TRBV24-1 and TRBJ2-3, with 7 bases fitting TRBD2. The CDR3 spans 16 residues. J gave up 4 bases and V 0 bases, and 6 bases lay outside the gene matches. Germline CDR1 and CDR2: KGHDR and SFDVKD. DNA of the CDR3: TGTGCCACCAGTGATTTGAGCGGGAATGGTGCAGATACGCAGTATTTT. It codes for CATSDLSGNGADTQYF.

The rearrangement links TRBV28 to TRBJ2-3, with 10 bases that match TRBD1. CDR1 and CDR2 from the germline V gene are MDHEN and SYDVKM. There are 14 residues in the CDR3. The trim removed 6 bases at V and 7 bases at J, leaving 7 bases unmatched. This chain's CDR3 is CASRTGGASYTQYF. CDR3 DNA sequence: TGTGCCAGCAGGACAGGGGGCGCATCGTATACGCAGTATTTT.

The V call is TRBV2, the J call TRBJ2-1; 9 bases line up with TRBD2. The junction had 15 bases not matched to a gene; V was cut back by 10 bases and J by 8 bases. This CDR3 contains 15 residues. Germline CDR1 SNHLY, CDR2 FYNNEI. Here the CDR3 DNA reads TGTGCCACAAGCACGGATAGCGGGAGTTTCGATGAGCAGTTCTTC. Its translation is CATSTDSGSFDEQFF. The whole variable domain, filled in from reference TRBV2 and TRBJ2-1, reads EPEVTQTPSHQVTQMGQEVILRCVPISNHLYFYWYRQILGQKVEFLVSFYNNEISEKSEIFDDQFSVERPDGSNFTLKIRSTKLEDSAMYFCATSTDSGSFDEQFFGPGTRLTVL.

V and J are TRBV7-9 and TRBJ2-7; 7 bases are a match to TRBD1. The CDR3 sequence is 13 residues long. The germline V gene encodes CDR1 SEHNR and CDR2 FQNEAQ (reference sequence). V was pared by 5 bases and J by 7 bases, with 8 bases of the junction left unmatched. The CDR3 nucleotides are TGTGCCAGCAGCGGGGACAGCGTGGCGGAGCAGTACTTC. Its translation: CASSGDSVAEQYF.

The rearrangement joins TRBV6-6 to TRBJ1-2; D remains unclear. Germline CDR1 is MNHNY and CDR2 is SVGAGI (reference sequence). The V gene lost 7 bases and the J gene lost 2 bases, with 11 bases spanning the gap. CDR3 length equals 13 residues. The CDR3 is CASNIMQNYGYTF. The CDR3 region has the DNA TGTGCCAGCAACATTATGCAAAACTATGGCTACACCTTC.

The chain uses TRBV7-6 and TRBJ2-5; D unresolved. Germline-derived CDR1 and CDR2 are SGHVS and FNYEAQ. Trimming took 2 bases from V and 3 from J, leaving 10 bases between them. The CDR3 is made up of 14 amino acids. The CDR3 reads CASSLSGQKETQYF. In nucleotides, the CDR3 is TGTGCCAGCAGCTTATCTGGGCAGAAAGAGACCCAGTACTTC.

There are a few counts of this clone. The chain combines TRBV5-3 with TRBJ1-4; 8 nucleotides match TRBD1. TRBV5-3 is filed as an ORF, its function uncertain. V shed 4 bases, J shed 7 bases, and the junction held 6 bases outside the gene matches. This CDR3 is 14 amino acids long. CDR3: CARSPQGVSEKLFF. The CDR3 bases are TGTGCCAGAAGCCCACAGGGGGTGAGTGAAAAACTGTTTTTT.

The rearrangement links TRBV2 to TRBJ2-7; TRBD1 matches 11 bases. V shed 4 bases, J shed 2 bases, and the junction held 7 bases outside the gene matches. Per the germline V gene, CDR1 is SNHLY and CDR2 is FYNNEI. CDR3 length: 16 amino acids. CDR3 sequence: CASSGGQGGYTYEQYF. The CDR3, as DNA: TGTGCCAGCAGTGGGGGACAGGGGGGGTATACCTACGAGCAGTACTTC.

J is TRBJ2-3 and V is TRBV5-1; D is possibly TRBD2 (7 bases). The CDR3 extends over 17 amino acids. Germline CDR1 is SGHRS and CDR2 is YFSETQ. Between the trimmed V and J ends, which lost 0 bases and 2 bases, there was a span of 16 bases. As DNA, the CDR3 is TGCGCCAGCAGCTTGGAGGTGGGCGGGGGCTTCACAGATACGCAGTATTTT. Protein sequence: CASSLEVGGGFTDTQYF.

V gene TRBV18 combines with J gene TRBJ1-2, with D tentatively TRBD1 (6 bases). Germline lookup yields CDR1 KGHSH and CDR2 LQKENI. V lost 2 bases to trimming and J lost 4 bases, with 17 bases between them. CDR3 length: 16 amino acids. CDR3: CASSPKGEPRGYGYTF. CDR3 bases: TGTGCCAGCTCACCAAAGGGGGAACCCCGGGGCTATGGCTACACCTTC.

The chain links TRBV7-2 to TRBJ2-1; a weak D match, TRBD2 (6 bases). The V gene's germline CDR1 is SGHTA and CDR2 FQGNSA. Trimming pared 3 bases from V and 7 bases from J, leaving 10 bases between. The CDR3 has 13 amino acids. The DNA of the CDR3 is TGTGCCAGCAGCTTTGCCGGGGGAAATGAGCAGTTCTTC. Translated: CASSFAGGNEQFF.

This rearrangement joins TRBV2 to TRBJ1-6; 7 positions agree with TRBD1. Unmatched junction bases numbered 10, after V lost 7 bases and J lost 7 bases. The CDR3 is 15 residues long. In germline, CDR1 is SNHLY, CDR2 FYNNEI. The chain's CDR3 is CASNRRDRKNSPLHF. In nucleotides, the CDR3 is TGTGCCAGCAACCGTCGGGACAGAAAGAATTCACCCCTCCACTTT. The variable domain in full, completed from reference TRBV2 and TRBJ1-6, reads EPEVTQTPSHQVTQMGQEVILRCVPISNHLYFYWYRQILGQKVEFLVSFYNNEISEKSEIFDDQFSVERPDGSNFTLKIRSTKLEDSAMYFCASNRRDRKNSPLHFGNGTRLTVT.

The chain carries TRBV5-4 and TRBJ1-2; 7 nucleotides align to TRBD1. CDR1 is SGHNT, CDR2 YYREEE, per germline (reference sequence). The CDR3 is 14 amino acids. The V gene end was trimmed by 5 bases and the J gene end by 1 base; junction bases not matched to a gene: 5. CDR3 sequence (DNA): TGTGCCAGCAGACCGGGACAGAATAACTATGGCTACACCTTC. As protein: CASRPGQNNYGYTF.

This clone appeared once. The gene calls are TRBV27 and TRBJ2-3; 10 bases agree with TRBD1. CDR1 is MNHEY and CDR2 is SMNVEV in the germline V gene (reference sequence). V trimming: 5 bases; J trimming: 1 base; junction bases outside the gene matches: 3. The CDR3 loop spans 15 amino acids. CDR3 nucleotides: TGTGCCAGCAGTCCCGACAGGGGGCGCACAGATACGCAGTATTTT. Translating it yields CASSPDRGRTDTQYF.

Comment on this clone: Distinct nucleotide sequences in the sample also encode this CDR3. The chain has TRBV3-1 (or the pseudogene TRBV3-2) and TRBJ1-1; possible D gene TRBD1, 5 bases. This CDR3 region has 12 residues. Per the germline V gene, CDR1 is LGHDT and CDR2 is YNNKEL (reference sequence). V was trimmed by 6 bases and J by 5 bases, leaving 10 bases between them. CDR3 DNA: TGTGCCAGCAGTCAGGGAGGTACTGAAGCTTTCTTT. Amino acids: CASSQGGTEAFF.

The genes are TRBV13 and TRBJ1-2; D uncertain. The V gene's germline CDR1 is PRHDT and CDR2 FYEKMQ (reference sequence). The V gene lost 6 bases and the J gene lost 6 bases, with 14 bases spanning the gap. This CDR3 has 13 residues. As DNA, the CDR3 is TGTGCCAGCAGATTGGCCCGGGTTGATGGCTACACCTTC. This encodes CASRLARVDGYTF.

The chain has TRBV30 and TRBJ1-2; D might be TRBD1 (5 bases). The CDR3 totals 13 residues. Germline CDR1 GTSNPN, CDR2 SVGIG (reference sequence). V was clipped by 1 base and J by 6 bases, with 12 bases between them. In DNA, the CDR3 is TGTGCCTGGAGTGGACAGCGATGGAATGGCTACACCTTC. As protein: CAWSGQRWNGYTF.

The V and J genes are TRBV2 and TRBJ2-1; 11 bases align to TRBD2. With V trimmed by 6 bases and J by 6 bases, 1 base remained unmatched. CDR1 SNHLY and CDR2 FYNNEI come from the germline V gene. The CDR3 totals 13 residues. The CDR3 coding sequence is TGTGCCAGCAGAACTAGCGGGGGCAATGAGCAGTTCTTC. It encodes CASRTSGGNEQFF.

This clone appeared once. This sequence joins TRBV19 and TRBJ2-1; 8 nucleotides agree with TRBD2. Trimming at V came to 10 bases and at J to 7 bases, leaving 12 bases not matched to a gene. This CDR3 has 14 residues. Germline V gene sequence: CDR1 LNHDA, CDR2 SQIVND (reference sequence). Written as DNA, the CDR3 is TGTGCCACCTCTAGCGGGTTTTTGAGGAATGAGCAGTTCTTC. This translates into CATSSGFLRNEQFF.

The gene calls are TRBV5-1 and TRBJ2-1, with TRBD2 matching over 13 bases. Per germline, CDR1 SGHRS and CDR2 YFSETQ. The ends lost 4 bases at V and 2 bases at J; junction bases unmatched: 3. The CDR3 extends over 16 amino acids. As DNA, the CDR3 is TGCGCCAGCAGCCGACTAGCGGGGGGTCCCTACAATGAGCAGTTCTTC. Translation: CASSRLAGGPYNEQFF.

This clone was found a few times. The chain recombines TRBV4-1 with TRBJ2-7; 9 positions match TRBD1. Per the germline V gene, CDR1 is MGHRA and CDR2 is YSYEKL. The trim removed 2 bases at V and 2 bases at J, leaving 4 bases unmatched. The CDR3 totals 15 residues. Here the CDR3 reads CASSQSGTGTYEQYF. The CDR3 region has the DNA TGCGCCAGCAGCCAATCTGGGACAGGGACCTACGAGCAGTACTTC.

J is TRBJ1-4 and V is TRBV5-4, with D unresolved. The V and J ends lost 0 bases and 7 bases respectively, with 4 bases between them. CDR1 is SGHNT and CDR2 is YYREEE in the germline V gene (reference sequence). The CDR3 length is 12 residues. The DNA for the CDR3 is TGTGCCAGCAGCTTGGGTCTTGAAAAACTGTTTTTT. Amino acids: CASSLGLEKLFF.